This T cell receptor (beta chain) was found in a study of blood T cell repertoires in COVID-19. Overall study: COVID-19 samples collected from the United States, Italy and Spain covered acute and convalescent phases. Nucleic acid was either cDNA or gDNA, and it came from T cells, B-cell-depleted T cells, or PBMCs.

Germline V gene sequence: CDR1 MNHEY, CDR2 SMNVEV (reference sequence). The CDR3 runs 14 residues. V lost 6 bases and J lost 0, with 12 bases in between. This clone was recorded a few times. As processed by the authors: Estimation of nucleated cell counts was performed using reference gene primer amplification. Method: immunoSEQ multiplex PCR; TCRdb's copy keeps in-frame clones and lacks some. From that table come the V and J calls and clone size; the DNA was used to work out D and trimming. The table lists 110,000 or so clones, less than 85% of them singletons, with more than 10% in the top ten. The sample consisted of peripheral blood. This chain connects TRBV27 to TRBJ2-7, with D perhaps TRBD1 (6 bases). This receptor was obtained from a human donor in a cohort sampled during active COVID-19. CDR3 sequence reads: CASRQTGLSYEQYF. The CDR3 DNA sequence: TGTGCCAGCAGACAGACAGGACTCTCCTACGAGCAGTACTTC.